The 5 T cell receptor beta chains below all came from one sample that was sequenced in a study of T cell responses to AZD1222 COVID-19 vaccine (dated by TCRdb to the early 2020s). The time point label, read with the paper, signifies: baseline before first vaccination. Library creation used the immunoSEQ multiplex PCR assay. In TCRdb, the immuneACCESS table is reduced to in-frame sequences with V and J assigned. These tables do not hold every clone; where another copy was compared, an unresolved V gene accounts for under half, and the others remain unexplained. Here the sample has 150,000 to 180,000 clones; 88% occur a single time. The ten largest clones take up around 3.2% of the sample. The starting material was peripheral blood, obtained on day 0 of AZD1222 vaccination. All receptors come from an adult in good health.

The sample holds a few counts of this clone. The chain couples TRBV7-6 to TRBJ2-7, with 9 nucleotides matching TRBD1. Losses at the gene ends were 3 bases for V and 0 bases for J; bases not matched to a gene: 9. CDR1 SGHVS and CDR2 FNYEAQ come from the germline V gene. The CDR3 is made up of 17 amino acids. The CDR3 spells CASSLGQGFRSSYEQYF. CDR3 DNA sequence: TGTGCCAGCAGCTTGGGACAGGGATTTAGGAGCTCCTACGAGCAGTACTTC.

V gene TRBV3-1 (or the pseudogene TRBV3-2) combines with J gene TRBJ1-1, with D hard to call. The germline V gene has CDR1 LGHDT and CDR2 YNNKEL (reference sequence). The CDR3 extends over 14 amino acids. V shed 4 bases and J shed 1 base, with 10 bases lying between them. The CDR3 spells CASSPALKNTEAFF. In DNA form, the CDR3 reads TGTGCCAGCAGCCCAGCACTTAAGAACACTGAAGCTTTCTTT.

This chain uses TRBV28 with TRBJ1-2; 7 bases match TRBD1. This CDR3 is built from 16 residues. The trim removed 2 bases at V and 2 bases at J, leaving 8 bases unmatched. Germline CDR1 MDHEN, CDR2 SYDVKM. The CDR3 reads CASSLGGGQNNYGYTF. The DNA for the CDR3 is TGTGCCAGCAGTTTAGGTGGGGGACAGAACAACTATGGCTACACCTTC.

This clone was observed a single time. The chain recombines TRBV6-5 with TRBJ2-7; 12 bases align to TRBD2. The germline gives CDR1 MNHEY, CDR2 SVGAGI. V dropped 5 bases and J dropped 2; count of bases not matched to a gene: 1. CDR3 length: 14 amino acids. The CDR3 sequence: CASSTSGGTYEQYF. The CDR3 coding sequence is TGTGCCAGCAGTACTAGCGGGGGGACCTACGAGCAGTACTTC.

This clone showed up just once. V gene TRBV3-1 (or the pseudogene TRBV3-2) combines with J gene TRBJ2-5, with D perhaps matching TRBD1 (5 bases). The CDR3 has 15 amino acids. Germline-derived CDR1 and CDR2 are LGHDT and YNNKEL (reference sequence). The V and J ends lost 0 bases and 4 bases respectively, with 12 bases between them. The CDR3 protein is CASSQEGRVRETQYF. The CDR3, as DNA: TGTGCCAGCAGCCAAGAAGGCAGGGTGCGAGAGACCCAGTACTTC.